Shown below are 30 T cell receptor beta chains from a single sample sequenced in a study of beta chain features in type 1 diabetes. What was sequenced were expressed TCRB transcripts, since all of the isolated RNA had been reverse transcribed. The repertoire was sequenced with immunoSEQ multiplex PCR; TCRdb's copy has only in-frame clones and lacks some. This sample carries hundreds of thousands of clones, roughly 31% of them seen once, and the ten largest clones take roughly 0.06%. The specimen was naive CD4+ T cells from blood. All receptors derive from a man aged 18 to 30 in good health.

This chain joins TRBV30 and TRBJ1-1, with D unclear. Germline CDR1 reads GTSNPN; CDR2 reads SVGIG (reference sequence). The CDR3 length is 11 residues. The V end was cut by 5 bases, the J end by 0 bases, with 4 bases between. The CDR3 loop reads CAWQLNTEAFF. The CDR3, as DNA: TGTGCCTGGCAGCTGAACACTGAAGCTTTCTTT.

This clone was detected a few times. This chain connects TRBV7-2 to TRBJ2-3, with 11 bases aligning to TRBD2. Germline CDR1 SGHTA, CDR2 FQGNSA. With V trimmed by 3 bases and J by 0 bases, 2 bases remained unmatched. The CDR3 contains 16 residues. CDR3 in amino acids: CASSFVAGGSTDTQYF. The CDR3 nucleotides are TGTGCCAGCAGCTTTGTAGCGGGAGGGAGCACAGATACGCAGTATTTT.

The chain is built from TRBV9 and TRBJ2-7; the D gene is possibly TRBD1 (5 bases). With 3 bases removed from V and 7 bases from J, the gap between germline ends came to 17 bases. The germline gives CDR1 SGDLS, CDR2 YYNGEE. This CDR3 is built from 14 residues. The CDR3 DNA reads TGTGCCAGCAGCGGGGCACTGGAGCAGGGAGAGCAGTACTTC. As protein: CASSGALEQGEQYF.

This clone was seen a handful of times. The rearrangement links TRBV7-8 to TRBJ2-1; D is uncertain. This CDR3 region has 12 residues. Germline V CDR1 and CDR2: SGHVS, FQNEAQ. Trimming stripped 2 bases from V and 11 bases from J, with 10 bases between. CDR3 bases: TGTGCCAGCAGCTTAAGTCCCAACAAGCAGTTCTTC. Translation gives CASSLSPNKQFF.

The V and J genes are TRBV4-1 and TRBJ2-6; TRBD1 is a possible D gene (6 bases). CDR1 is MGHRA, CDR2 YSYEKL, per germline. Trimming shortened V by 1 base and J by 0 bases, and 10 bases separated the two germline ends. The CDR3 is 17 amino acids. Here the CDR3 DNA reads TGCGCCAGCAGCCAAGGTCGACAGGCCTCTGGGGCCAACGTCCTGACTTTC. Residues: CASSQGRQASGANVLTF.

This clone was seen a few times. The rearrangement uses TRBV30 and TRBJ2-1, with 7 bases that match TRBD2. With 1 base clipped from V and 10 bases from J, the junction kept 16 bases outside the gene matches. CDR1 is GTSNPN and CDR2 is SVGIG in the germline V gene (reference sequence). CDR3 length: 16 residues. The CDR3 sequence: CAWSGRDYIDSEEQFF. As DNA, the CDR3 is TGTGCCTGGAGTGGCCGGGACTACATCGATTCAGAGGAGCAGTTCTTC.

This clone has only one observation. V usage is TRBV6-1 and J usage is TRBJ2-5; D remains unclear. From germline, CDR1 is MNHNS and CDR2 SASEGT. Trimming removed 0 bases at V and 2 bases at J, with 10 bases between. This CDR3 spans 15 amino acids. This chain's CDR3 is CASSEARRLQETQYF. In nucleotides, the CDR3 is TGTGCCAGCAGTGAAGCTCGCAGGCTACAAGAGACCCAGTACTTC.

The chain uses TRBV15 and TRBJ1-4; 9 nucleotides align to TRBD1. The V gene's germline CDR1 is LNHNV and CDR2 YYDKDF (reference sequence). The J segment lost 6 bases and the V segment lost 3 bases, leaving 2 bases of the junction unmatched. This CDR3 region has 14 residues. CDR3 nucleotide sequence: TGTGCCACCAGCAGGGGGGACAGGGATGAAAAACTGTTTTTT. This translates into CATSRGDRDEKLFF.

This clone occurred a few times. The CDR3 loop is CASSVGDRGYNEQFF. As DNA, the CDR3 is TGTGCCAGCAGCGTAGGGGACAGGGGCTACAATGAGCAGTTCTTC. This chain joins TRBV9 and TRBJ2-1; 10 positions match TRBD1. Germline trimming cut 0 bases from V and 3 bases from J; bases unmatched to any gene: 0. The germline V gene has CDR1 SGDLS and CDR2 YYNGEE. This CDR3 is 15 amino acids long. Variable domain in full (rest from reference TRBV9 and TRBJ2-1): DSGVTQTPKHLITATGQRVTLRCSPRSGDLSVYWYQQSLDQGLQFLIQYYNGEERAKGNILERFSAQQFPDLHSELNLSSLELGDSALYFCASSVGDRGYNEQFFGPGTRLTVL.

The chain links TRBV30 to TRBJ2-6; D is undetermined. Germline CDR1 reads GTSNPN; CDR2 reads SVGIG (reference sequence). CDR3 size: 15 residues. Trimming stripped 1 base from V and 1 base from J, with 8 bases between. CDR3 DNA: TGTGCCTGGAGTGCATGGGCTTCTGGGGCCAACGTCCTGACTTTC. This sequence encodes CAWSAWASGANVLTF.

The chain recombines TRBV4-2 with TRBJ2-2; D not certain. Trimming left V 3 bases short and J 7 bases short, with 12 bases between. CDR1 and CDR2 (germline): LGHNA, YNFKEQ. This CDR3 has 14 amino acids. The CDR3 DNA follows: TGTGCCAGCAGCCAGCCTCGCTCTAGCGGGGAGCTGTTTTTT. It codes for CASSQPRSSGELFF.

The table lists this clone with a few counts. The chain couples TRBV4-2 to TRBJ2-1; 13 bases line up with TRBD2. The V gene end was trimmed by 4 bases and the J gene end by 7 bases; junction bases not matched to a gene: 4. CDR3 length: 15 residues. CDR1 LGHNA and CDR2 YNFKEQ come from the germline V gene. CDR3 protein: CASSPGLAGLNEQFF. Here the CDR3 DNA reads TGTGCCAGCAGCCCGGGACTAGCGGGGCTGAATGAGCAGTTCTTC.

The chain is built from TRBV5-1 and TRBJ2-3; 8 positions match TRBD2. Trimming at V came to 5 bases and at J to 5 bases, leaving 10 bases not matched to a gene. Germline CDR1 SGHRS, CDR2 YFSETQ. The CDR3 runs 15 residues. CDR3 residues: CASSLDGRVIDTQYF. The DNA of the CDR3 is TGCGCCAGCAGTCTGGACGGGAGGGTTATAGATACGCAGTATTTT. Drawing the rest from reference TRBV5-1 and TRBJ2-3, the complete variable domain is KAGVTQTPRYLIKTRGQQVTLSCSPISGHRSVSWYQQTPGQGLQFLFEYFSETQRNKGNFPGRFSGRQFSNSRSEMNVSTLELGDSALYLCASSLDGRVIDTQYFGPGTRLTVL.

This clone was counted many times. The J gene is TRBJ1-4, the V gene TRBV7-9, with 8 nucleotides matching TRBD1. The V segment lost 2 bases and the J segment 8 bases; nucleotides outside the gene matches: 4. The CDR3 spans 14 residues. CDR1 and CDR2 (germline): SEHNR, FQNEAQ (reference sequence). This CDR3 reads CASSLQGAGEKLFF. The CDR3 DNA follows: TGTGCCAGCAGCTTACAGGGGGCAGGAGAAAAACTGTTTTTT. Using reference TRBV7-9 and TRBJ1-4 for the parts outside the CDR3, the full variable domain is DTGVSQNPRHKITKRGQNVTFRCDPISEHNRLYWYRQTLGQGPEFLTYFQNEAQLEKSRLLSDRFSAERPKGSFSTLEIQRTEQGDSAMYLCASSLQGAGEKLFFGSGTQLSVL.

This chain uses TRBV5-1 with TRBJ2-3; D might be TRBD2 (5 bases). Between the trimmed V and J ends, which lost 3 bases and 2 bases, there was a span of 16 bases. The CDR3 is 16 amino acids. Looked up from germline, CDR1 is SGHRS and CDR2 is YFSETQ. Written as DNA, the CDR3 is TGCGCCAGCAGCTCCCTACCTGAGCGGCCCACAGATACGCAGTATTTT. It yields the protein CASSSLPERPTDTQYF.

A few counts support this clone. The CDR3 loop reads CASSVQAGGTGELFF. CDR3 coding DNA: TGTGCCAGCAGCGTCCAAGCGGGAGGGACCGGGGAGCTGTTTTTT. The chain joins TRBV9 to TRBJ2-2; 10 bases are a match to TRBD2. This CDR3 contains 15 residues. Looked up from germline, CDR1 is SGDLS and CDR2 is YYNGEE. Germline trimming cut 2 bases from V and 5 bases from J; bases unmatched to any gene: 3.

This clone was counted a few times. The CDR3 coding sequence is TGTGCCAGCTCACCAGACAGGGTCTCGTACGAGCAGTACTTC. Residues: CASSPDRVSYEQYF. The V and J genes are TRBV18 and TRBJ2-7, with 7 bases matching TRBD1. The length of the CDR3 is 14 residues. Germline trimming cut 2 bases from V and 4 bases from J; bases unmatched to any gene: 5. Germline values: CDR1 KGHSH, CDR2 LQKENI.

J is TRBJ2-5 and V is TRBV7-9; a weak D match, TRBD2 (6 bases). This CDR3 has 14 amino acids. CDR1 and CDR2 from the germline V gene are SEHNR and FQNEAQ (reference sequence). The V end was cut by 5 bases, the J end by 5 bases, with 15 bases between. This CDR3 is CASSQSGAGETQYF. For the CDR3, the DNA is TGTGCCAGCAGCCAATCCGGGGCGGGGGAGACCCAGTACTTC.

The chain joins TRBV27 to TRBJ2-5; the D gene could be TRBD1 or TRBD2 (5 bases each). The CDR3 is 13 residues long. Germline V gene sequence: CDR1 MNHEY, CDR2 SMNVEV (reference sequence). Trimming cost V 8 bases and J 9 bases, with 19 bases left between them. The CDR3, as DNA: TGTGCCAGCGCTTACCGGGACCGAGGGGCCCAGTACTTC. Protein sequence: CASAYRDRGAQYF.

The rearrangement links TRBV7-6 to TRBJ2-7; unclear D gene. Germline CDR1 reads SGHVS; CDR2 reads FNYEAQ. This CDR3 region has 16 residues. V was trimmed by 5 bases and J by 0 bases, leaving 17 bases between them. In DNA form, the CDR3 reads TGTGCCAGCAGCCCGGCGGAGCGTTCCTACTCCTACGAGCAGTACTTC. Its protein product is CASSPAERSYSYEQYF.

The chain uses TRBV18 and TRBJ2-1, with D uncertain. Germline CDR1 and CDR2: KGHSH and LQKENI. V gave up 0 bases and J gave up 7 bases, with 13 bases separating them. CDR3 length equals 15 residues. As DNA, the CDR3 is TGTGCCAGCTCACCACCGAATTACCCACGGAATGAGCAGTTCTTC. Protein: CASSPPNYPRNEQFF.

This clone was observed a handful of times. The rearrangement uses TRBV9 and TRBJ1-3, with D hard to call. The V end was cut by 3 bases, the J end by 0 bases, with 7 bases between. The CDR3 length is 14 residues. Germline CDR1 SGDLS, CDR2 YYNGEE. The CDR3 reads CASSASGSGNTIYF. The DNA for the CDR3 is TGTGCCAGCAGCGCGTCGGGCTCTGGAAACACCATATATTTT.

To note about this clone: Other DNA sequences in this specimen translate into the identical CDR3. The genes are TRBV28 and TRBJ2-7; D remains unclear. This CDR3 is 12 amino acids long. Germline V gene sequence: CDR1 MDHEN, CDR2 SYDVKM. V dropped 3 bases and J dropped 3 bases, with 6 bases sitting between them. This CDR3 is CASSLGGYEQYF. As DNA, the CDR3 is TGTGCCAGCAGTTTGGGCGGCTACGAGCAGTACTTC.

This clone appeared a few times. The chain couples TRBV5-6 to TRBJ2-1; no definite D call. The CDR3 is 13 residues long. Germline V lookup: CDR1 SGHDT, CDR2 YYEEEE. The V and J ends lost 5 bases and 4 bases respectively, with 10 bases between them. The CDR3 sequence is CASRLWDYNEQFF. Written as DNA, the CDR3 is TGTGCCAGCAGGCTGTGGGATTACAATGAGCAGTTCTTC.

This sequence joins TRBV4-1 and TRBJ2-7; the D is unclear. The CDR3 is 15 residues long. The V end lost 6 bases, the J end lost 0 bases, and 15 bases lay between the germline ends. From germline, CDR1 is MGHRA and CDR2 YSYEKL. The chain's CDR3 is CASSFLRGGSYEQYF. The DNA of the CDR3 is TGCGCCAGCAGTTTCTTGCGAGGTGGCTCCTACGAGCAGTACTTC.

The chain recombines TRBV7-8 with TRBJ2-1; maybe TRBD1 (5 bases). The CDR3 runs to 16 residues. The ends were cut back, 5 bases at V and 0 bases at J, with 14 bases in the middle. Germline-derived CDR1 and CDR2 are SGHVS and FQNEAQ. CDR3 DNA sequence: TGTGCCAGCAGCCCAAGGGGCGAGAGCTCCTACAATGAGCAGTTCTTC. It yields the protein CASSPRGESSYNEQFF. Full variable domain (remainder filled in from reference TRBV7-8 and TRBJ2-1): GAGVSQSPRYKVAKRGQDVALRCDPISGHVSLFWYQQALGQGPEFLTYFQNEAQLDKSGLPSDRFFAERPEGSVSTLKIQRTQQEDSAVYLCASSPRGESSYNEQFFGPGTRLTVL.

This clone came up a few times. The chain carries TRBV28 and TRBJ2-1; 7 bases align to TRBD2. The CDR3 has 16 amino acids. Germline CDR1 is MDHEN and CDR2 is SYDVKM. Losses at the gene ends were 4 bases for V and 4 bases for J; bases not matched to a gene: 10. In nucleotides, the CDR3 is TGTGCCAGCAGTTCGACTAGCTGGCAGGGATACAATGAGCAGTTCTTC. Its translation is CASSSTSWQGYNEQFF.

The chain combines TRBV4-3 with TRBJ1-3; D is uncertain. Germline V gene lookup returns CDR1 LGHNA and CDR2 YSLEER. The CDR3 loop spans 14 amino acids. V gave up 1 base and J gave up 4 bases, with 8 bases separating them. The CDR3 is CASSQAGGGNTIYF. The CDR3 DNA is TGCGCCAGCAGCCAAGCGGGCGGAGGAAACACCATATATTTT.

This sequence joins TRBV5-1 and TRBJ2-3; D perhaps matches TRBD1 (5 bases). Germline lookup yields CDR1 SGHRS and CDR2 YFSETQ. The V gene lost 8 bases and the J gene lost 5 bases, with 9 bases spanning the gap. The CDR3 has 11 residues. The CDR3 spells CASKGEDTQYF. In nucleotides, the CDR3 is TGCGCCAGTAAAGGGGAAGATACGCAGTATTTT. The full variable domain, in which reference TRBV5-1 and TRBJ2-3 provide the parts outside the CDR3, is KAGVTQTPRYLIKTRGQQVTLSCSPISGHRSVSWYQQTPGQGLQFLFEYFSETQRNKGNFPGRFSGRQFSNSRSEMNVSTLELGDSALYLCASKGEDTQYFGPGTRLTVL.

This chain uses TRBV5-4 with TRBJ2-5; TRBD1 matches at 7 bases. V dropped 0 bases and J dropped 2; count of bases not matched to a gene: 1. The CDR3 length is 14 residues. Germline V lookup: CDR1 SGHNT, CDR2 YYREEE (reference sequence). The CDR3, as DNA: TGTGCCAGCAGCTTGGGGGACAGTCAAGAGACCCAGTACTTC. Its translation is CASSLGDSQETQYF.